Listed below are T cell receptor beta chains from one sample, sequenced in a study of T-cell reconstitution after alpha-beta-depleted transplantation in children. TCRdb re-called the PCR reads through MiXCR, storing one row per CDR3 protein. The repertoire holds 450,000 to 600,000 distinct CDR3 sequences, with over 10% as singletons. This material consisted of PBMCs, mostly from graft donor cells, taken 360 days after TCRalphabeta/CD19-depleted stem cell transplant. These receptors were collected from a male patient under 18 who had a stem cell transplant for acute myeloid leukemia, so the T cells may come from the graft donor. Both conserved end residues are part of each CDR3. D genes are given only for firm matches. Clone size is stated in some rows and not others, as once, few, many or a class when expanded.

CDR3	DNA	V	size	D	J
CASSLNGQGAETQYF	TGTGCCAGCAGCTTAAACGGACAGGGGGCAGAGACCCAGTACTTC	TRBV7-9	many	TRBD1	TRBJ2-5
CATSDSKGKGTGWFEQYF	TGTGCCACCAGTGATTCCAAGGGGAAAGGGACAGGGTGGTTCGAGCAGTACTTC	TRBV24-1	few	TRBD1	TRBJ2-7
CSVARTSRGNEQFF	TGCAGCGTTGCTCGGACTAGTAGGGGCAATGAGCAGTTCTTC	TRBV29-1	NA	TRBD2	TRBJ2-1
CASRNGLAGGFSDTQYF	TGTGCCAGCAGAAACGGACTAGCGGGAGGGTTCTCAGATACGCAGTATTTT	TRBV28	NA	TRBD2	TRBJ2-3
CASSRSRGLGEQFF	TGTGCCAGCAGCAGATCTAGGGGCCTGGGGGAGCAGTTCTTC	TRBV6-2/TRBV6-3	NA	NA	TRBJ2-1
CASSSLGSSYNEQFF	TGTGCCAGCAGTTCCCTTGGGAGCTCCTACAATGAGCAGTTCTTC	TRBV6-2/TRBV6-3	few	NA	TRBJ2-1
CASSLGPGPPSSGANVLTF	TGCGCCAGCAGCTTGGGCCCGGGACCGCCGAGCTCTGGGGCCAACGTCCTGACTTTC	TRBV5-1	many	NA	TRBJ2-6
CASSQVDTMVTDTQYF	TGTGCCAGCAGCCAAGTGGATACGATGGTTACAGATACGCAGTATTTT	TRBV4-2	many	NA	TRBJ2-3
CAISEREGLNEQYF	TGTGCCATCAGTGAGCGGGAGGGCCTAAACGAGCAGTACTTC	TRBV10-3	NA	TRBD2	TRBJ2-7
CAIRTGPSYEQYF	TGTGCCATTAGGACAGGGCCGTCCTACGAGCAGTACTTC	TRBV10-3	NA	TRBD1	TRBJ2-7
CSGGTGETYEQYF	TGCAGTGGAGGCACAGGGGAGACCTACGAGCAGTACTTC	TRBV20-1	few	TRBD1	TRBJ2-7
CASSLEWGGRHTDTQYF	TGTGCCAGCAGTTTAGAGTGGGGGGGACGGCACACAGATACGCAGTATTTT	TRBV28	NA	TRBD2	TRBJ2-3
CASKLDSTYEQYF	TGTGCCAGCAAGTTGGACTCGACCTACGAGCAGTACTTC	TRBV6-2/TRBV6-3	NA	NA	TRBJ2-7
CSAIFRTRKRETQYF	TGCAGCGCGATTTTTAGGACTAGGAAGCGGGAGACCCAGTACTTC	TRBV29-1	few	TRBD2	TRBJ2-5
CASSYRQGTDNIQYF	TGTGCCAGCAGTTACAGACAGGGAACGGACAACATTCAGTACTTC	TRBV6-5	many	TRBD1	TRBJ2-4
CASSFGLAGANEQFF	TGTGCCAGCAGCTTCGGACTAGCGGGAGCGAATGAGCAGTTCTTC	TRBV5-6	many	TRBD2	TRBJ2-1
CASILPGTSDVKETQYF	TGTGCCAGCATCTTACCCGGGACTAGCGATGTAAAAGAGACCCAGTACTTC	TRBV21-1	NA	NA	TRBJ2-5
CSASRGQGAFPPNTGELFF	TGCAGTGCTAGTAGGGGACAGGGGGCCTTTCCACCTAACACCGGGGAGCTGTTTTTT	TRBV20-1	many	TRBD1	TRBJ2-2
CASSSGPVHEQYF	TGTGCCAGCAGCTCTGGTCCCGTCCACGAGCAGTACTTC	TRBV5-5	few	NA	TRBJ2-7
CASSPGQVGAKNIQYF	TGTGCCAGCTCCCCAGGACAAGTAGGGGCCAAAAACATTCAGTACTTC	TRBV18	NA	NA	TRBJ2-4
CARGQGLNEQYF	TGTGCCAGGGGACAGGGCCTCAACGAGCAGTACTTC	TRBV25-1	NA	TRBD1	TRBJ2-7
CASSQGGLASYNEQFF	TGTGCCAGCAGCCAAGGTGGACTAGCGTCATACAATGAGCAGTTCTTC	TRBV4-2	few	TRBD2	TRBJ2-1